This T cell receptor (beta chain) was identified during a study of T-cell memory formation after mild COVID-19 (dated by TCRdb to the early 2020s). Looking at the study overall: TCR sequence clusters from the two donors were largely donor specific. In a couple of donors, T-cell clones that expanded and contracted after mild COVID-19 were followed by sequencing TCRalpha and TCRbeta repertoires longitudinally. The cohort was made up of two young adult volunteers, one female and one male, who were previously healthy. General findings and caveats noted by the study authors: Balanced CD4/CD8 phenotypes were observed for clones contracting from day 15 to 85, whereas a bias towards CD4+ was observed for a second wave of clones expanding from day 15 to 37. Only a couple of mild cases were covered in the study, and larger cohorts including severe cases with pre-infection samples were considered necessary. Contracting CD4+ clones turned up mainly in the CM and EM memory subsets, whereas EMRA was where CD8+ clones were enriched. Some responding clones were detected in pre-infection memory, which suggested that pre-existing cross-reactive memory T cells had joined the SARS-CoV-2 response. SARS-CoV-2 specificity of the second-wave clones peaking on day 37 was not confirmed.

Looking up the germline V gene (reference sequence) yields CDR1 GTSNPN and CDR2 SVGIG. From cysteine to phenylalanine, the CDR3 is 12 amino acids long. Just CDR3 DNA is preserved here, 36 bases in frame from base 1. The V and J ends are trimmed by 5 bases and 0 bases, leaving 5 bases between them. Ficoll-Paque density gradient centrifugation was the method used to isolate PBMCs. Only a few counts were recorded for this clonotype. Its cognate antigen has yet to be identified. One base away there is no much larger clone; base qualities are not given. Sequenced using an Illumina NovaSeq 6000. cDNA libraries for TCRalpha and TCRbeta were prepared by 5'RACE using constant-segment primers, with sample barcodes and unique molecular identifiers added. RNA was extracted from every sample with Trizol reagent. Library amplification was performed in two PCR steps, and a second sample barcode and Illumina TruSeq adapters were introduced in the second step. Sequencing of libraries was performed on an Illumina NovaSeq with 2 x 150 bp paired-end reads. As for the authors' bioinformatics: Reads were demultiplexed and collapsed into UMI-guided consensus sequences with migec v1.2.7. Using mixcr v2.1.11, the UMI consensuses were aligned to TRA and TRB V and J templates and assembled into clonotypes. Clonotypes were classified as expanded or contracted when called significant by both edgeR and NoisET, with noise models trained on biological replicates. For edgeR calls, a false discovery rate-adjusted p below 0.01 and a log2 fold-change threshold of 1 were applied. As an exploratory analysis of dynamics, max-normalized trajectories of the 1000 most abundant clonotypes were examined by PCA with hierarchical clustering. Each responding clone was given a CD4 or CD8 phenotype based on the CD4+ and CD8+ repertoires, which had been sequenced separately. TCRdb took the public reads, trimmed them with fastp at Q25, ran MiXCR for clone calling and kept in-frame beta chains. Each entry merges the rows of one CDR3 protein and shows their most common DNA and genes. The V and J calls shown here were made by TCRdb, not taken from the authors' results. Recorded for this sample are nearly 110,000 distinct CDR3 sequences; about 17% of them occurred a single time. The top ten clones comprise roughly 27% of the sample.

Sequencing used PBMCs or a T cell subset sorted from them (not recorded which). The rearrangement combines TRBV30 with TRBJ2-1; the D gene is not confidently resolved. The sequence was collected from an adult woman who had mild COVID-19 (a few samples of this study predate the infection). The sample titles of this study are shuffled in the database, so cell type and time point are left out; the donor was told from shared clones. Read as DNA, the sequence is TGTGCCTGGGATAGCTCCTACAATGAGCAGTTCTTC. Translated, it reads CAWDSSYNEQFF. With the rest looked up from the reference TRBV30 and TRBJ2-1 genes rather than sequenced, the full variable domain is SQTIHQWPATLVQPVGSPLSLECTVEGTSNPNLYWYRQAAGRGLQLLFYSVGIGQISSEVPQNLSASRPQDRQFILSSKKLLLSDSGFYLCAWDSSYNEQFFGPGTRLTVL.